This passage covers 10 T cell receptor beta chains from one sample sequenced in a study of CD8 T cell repertoires and HIV-1 epitope variants. These TCRs' antigens remain unknown. Repertoires were generated with immunoSEQ multiplex PCR, while TCRdb's copy carries only in-frame clones and drops some. The table includes some 4,100 clones, 60% to 75% detected once. The specimen sequenced was cultured CD8+ T cells derived from PBMCs. These receptors came from a male donor with HIV.

By sample fraction, this clone is medium-sized. V is TRBV30 and J is TRBJ1-2; TRBD1 matches at 8 bases. Germline loops: CDR1 GTSNPN, CDR2 SVGIG (reference sequence). V shed 8 bases, J shed 4 bases, and the junction held 9 bases outside the gene matches. This CDR3 has 13 amino acids. The CDR3 reads CAPTGGSFYGYTF. For the CDR3, the DNA is TGTGCCCCTACAGGGGGGTCCTTCTATGGCTACACCTTC.

The genes are TRBV12-5 and TRBJ2-3; the match to TRBD1 covers 9 bases. Germline CDR1 and CDR2: LGHNT and FRNRAP. The CDR3 has 15 residues. The trim removed 1 base at V and 5 bases at J, leaving 4 bases unmatched. CDR3 DNA sequence: TGTGCTAGTGGTTTGGGCGTGACAGGGGGAGATACGCAGTATTTT. Its protein is CASGLGVTGGDTQYF. The whole variable domain, remainder taken from reference TRBV12-5 and TRBJ2-3, is DARVTQTPRHKVTEMGQEVTMRCQPILGHNTVFWYRQTMMQGLELLAYFRNRAPLDDSGMPKDRFSAEMPDATLATLKIQPSEPRDSAVYFCASGLGVTGGDTQYFGPGTRLTVL.

The chain employs TRBV5-1 and TRBJ2-7; tentative D call: TRBD1 (6 bases). This CDR3 has 17 amino acids. Germline CDR1 SGHRS, CDR2 YFSETQ. V lost 0 bases to trimming and J lost 3 bases, with 19 bases between them. The CDR3 sequence: CASSLVNRDSGSYEQYF. The CDR3 region has the DNA TGCGCCAGCAGCTTGGTCAACAGGGATAGTGGAAGCTACGAGCAGTACTTC.

The chain's CDR3 is CASKSGVEQYF. CDR3 sequence (DNA): TGTGCCAGTAAATCAGGGGTTGAGCAGTACTTC. V is TRBV19 and J is TRBJ2-7; maybe TRBD1 (6 bases). The CDR3 has 11 amino acids. The germline V gene has CDR1 LNHDA and CDR2 SQIVND (reference sequence). Between the trimmed V and J ends, which lost 7 bases and 7 bases, there was a span of 11 bases.

The chain has TRBV7-9 and TRBJ2-7, with no clear D. Germline V CDR1 and CDR2: SEHNR, FQNEAQ (reference sequence). The CDR3 is made up of 13 amino acids. V was shortened by 3 bases and J by 1 base, with 7 bases between the two germline ends. CDR3 sequence reads: CASSLIVSYEQYF. The DNA of the CDR3 is TGTGCCAGCAGCTTGATTGTGTCCTACGAGCAGTACTTC.

This clone was seen a few times. The gene calls are TRBV6-1 and TRBJ1-3; D gene ambiguous. The V and J ends lost 1 base and 4 bases respectively, with 8 bases between them. CDR3 length: 14 amino acids. From germline, CDR1 is MNHNS and CDR2 SASEGT. For the CDR3, the DNA is TGTGCCAGCAGTGAAGGCAGTACCGGAAACACCATATATTTT. It is translated as CASSEGSTGNTIYF.

The chain employs TRBV5-1 and TRBJ1-4, with 8 bases matching TRBD1. V lost 3 bases to trimming and J lost 0 bases; unmatched junction nucleotides: 1. CDR3 length: 15 residues. Germline lookup yields CDR1 SGHRS and CDR2 YFSETQ. In DNA, the CDR3 is TGCGCCAGCAGCTCGACAGGGGCAACTAATGAAAAACTGTTTTTT. Translating gives CASSSTGATNEKLFF.

The rearrangement uses TRBV19 and TRBJ2-1; TRBD2 matches 7 bases. Trimming took 3 bases from V and 5 from J; bases not matched to a gene: 10. Germline V lookup: CDR1 LNHDA, CDR2 SQIVND (reference sequence). The CDR3 spans 16 residues. Here the CDR3 DNA reads TGTGCCAGTAGTATGGCGGGGGTTTGGATGGACAATGAGCAGTTCTTC. As protein: CASSMAGVWMDNEQFF.

Only one count was recorded for this clone. CDR3: CASSYSSWAVNTEAFF. CDR3 nucleotides: TGTGCCAGCAGTTACTCGTCATGGGCGGTGAACACTGAAGCTTTCTTT. J is TRBJ1-1 and V is TRBV6-5; no clear D. V was pared by 0 bases and J by 0 bases, with 11 bases between. The germline V gene has CDR1 MNHEY and CDR2 SVGAGI. This CDR3 comprises 16 residues.

This clone came up a few times. CDR3: CASSPASGSSDTQYF. Written as DNA, the CDR3 is TGTGCCAGCTCTCCGGCTAGCGGGAGCTCAGATACGCAGTATTTT. The chain is built from TRBV6-5 and TRBJ2-3; 10 positions agree with TRBD2. The germline V gene encodes CDR1 MNHEY and CDR2 SVGAGI. The V and J ends lost 8 bases and 4 bases, in that order; junction bases with no gene match: 9. The CDR3 length is 15 residues.